This T cell receptor (beta chain) was recorded in a study of blood T cells in healthy people across ages. General study results and limits: Both higher diversity and more naive CD4+ cells marked long-lived donors when set against aged donors.

The CDR3 runs to 15 residues. Germline assignment: CDR1 SEHNR and CDR2 FQNEAQ (reference sequence). Comments on this clonotype: Its matching antigen is unknown. One end of the junction fails to match germline, which may point to a read error.

Then a second PCR, running about 6 to 11 cycles, was carried out with a sample-barcoded 5' primer and a J-beta primer mix. Each of the cDNA molecules was tagged by a template-switch adaptor with 12 random nucleotides. Samples each returned at least 3 million CDR3-containing paired-end reads. MiXCR, applied by TCRdb to the 5' RACE reads, yields one record per CDR3 protein. The repertoire holds roughly 1,500,000 distinct CDR3 sequences, approximately 32% seen once, with 11% in the top ten. Sequenced: blood. The TCR sequence derives from a woman aged 30 to 39 in good health. V is TRBV7-9 and J is TRBJ2-7; D is unresolved. The CDR3 sequence: CASSPEVYGEETQHF. CDR3 bases: TGTGCCAGCAGCCCAGAGGTATATGGAGAAGAGACCCAGCACTTC.